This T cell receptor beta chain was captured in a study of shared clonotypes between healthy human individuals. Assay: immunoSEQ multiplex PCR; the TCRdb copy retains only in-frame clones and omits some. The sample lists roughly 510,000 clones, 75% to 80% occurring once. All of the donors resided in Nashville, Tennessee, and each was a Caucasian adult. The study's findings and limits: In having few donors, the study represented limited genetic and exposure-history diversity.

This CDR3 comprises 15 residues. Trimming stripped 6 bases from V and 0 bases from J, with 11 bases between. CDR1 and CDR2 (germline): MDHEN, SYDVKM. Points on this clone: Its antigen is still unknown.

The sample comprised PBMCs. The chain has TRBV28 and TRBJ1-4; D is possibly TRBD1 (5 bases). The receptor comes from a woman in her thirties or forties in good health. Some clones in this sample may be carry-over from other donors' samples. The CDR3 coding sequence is TGTGCCAGCAGACCCAGGGTTTCAACTAATGAAAAACTGTTTTTT. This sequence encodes CASRPRVSTNEKLFF.